This TCR beta chain was retrieved from a study of graft-versus-host responses after intestinal transplantation. Study information: The transplants performed in recipients were multivisceral, liver-intestinal, or isolated intestinal. Once they had received anti-thymocyte globulin induction, all recipients took tacrolimus and steroids for approximately 3 years.

Data came from immunoSEQ multiplex PCR; TCRdb stores just in-frame clones and leaves some out. The sample yields more than 4,500 clones, about 70% seen once. With regard to this clone: The antigen is not known.

The study's findings and limits: Marrow from the recipient contained GvH clones, some of which had appeared first in ileum or blood.

The V gene's germline CDR1 is MRHNA and CDR2 SNTAGT. Trimming pared 10 bases from V and 1 base from J, leaving 8 bases between. The CDR3 length is 12 residues. This chain links TRBV6-4 with TRBJ1-3; possible D gene TRBD1, 6 bases. The input for sequencing was PBMCs, taken about 540 days after intestinal transplant. This sequence originates from a human patient who received an intestinal transplant, so some T cells may come from the graft donor. CDR3 DNA: TGTGCCATAACAGGGTCTGGAAACACCATATATTTT. Translated, it gives CAITGSGNTIYF.